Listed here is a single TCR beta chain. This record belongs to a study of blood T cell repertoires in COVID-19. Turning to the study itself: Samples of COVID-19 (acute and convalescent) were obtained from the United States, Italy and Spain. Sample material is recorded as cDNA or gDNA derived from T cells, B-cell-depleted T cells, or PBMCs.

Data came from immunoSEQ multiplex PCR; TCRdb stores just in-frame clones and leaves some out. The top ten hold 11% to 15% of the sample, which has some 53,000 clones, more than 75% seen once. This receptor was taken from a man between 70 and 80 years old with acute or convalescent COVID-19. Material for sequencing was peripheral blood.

The CDR3 bases are TGTGCCAGTAGGAGGGTGATGGGTTCACCCCTCCACTTT. Its translation is CASRRVMGSPLHF. This chain links TRBV19 with TRBJ1-6; D is uncertain. CDR1 and CDR2 from the germline V gene are LNHDA and SQIVND (reference sequence). Trimming cost V 6 bases and J 9 bases, with 12 bases left between them. The CDR3 extends over 13 amino acids.